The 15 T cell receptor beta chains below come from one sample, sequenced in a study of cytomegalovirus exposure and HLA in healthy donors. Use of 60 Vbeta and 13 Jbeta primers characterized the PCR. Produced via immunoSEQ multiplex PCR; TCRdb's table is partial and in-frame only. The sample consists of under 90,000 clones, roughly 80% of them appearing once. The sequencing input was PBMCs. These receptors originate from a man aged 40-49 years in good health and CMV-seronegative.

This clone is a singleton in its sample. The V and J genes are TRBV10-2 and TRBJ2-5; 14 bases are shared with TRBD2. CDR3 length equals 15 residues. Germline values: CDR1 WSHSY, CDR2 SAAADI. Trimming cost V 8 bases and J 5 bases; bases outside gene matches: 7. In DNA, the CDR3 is TGCGCCAGCTCGGGACTAGCGGGGGTGCCCGAGACCCAGTACTTC. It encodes CASSGLAGVPETQYF.

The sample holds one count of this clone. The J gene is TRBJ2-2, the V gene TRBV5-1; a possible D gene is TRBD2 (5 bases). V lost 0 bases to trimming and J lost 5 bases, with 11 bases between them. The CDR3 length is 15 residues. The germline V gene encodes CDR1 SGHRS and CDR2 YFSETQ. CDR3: CASSLAGVVTGELFF. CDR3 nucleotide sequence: TGCGCCAGCAGCTTGGCCGGGGTTGTAACCGGGGAGCTGTTTTTT.

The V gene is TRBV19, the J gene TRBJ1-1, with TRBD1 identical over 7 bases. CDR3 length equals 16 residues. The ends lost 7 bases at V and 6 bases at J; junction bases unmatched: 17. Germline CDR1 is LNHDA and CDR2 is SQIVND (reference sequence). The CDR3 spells CASTNAPRTGDPEAFF. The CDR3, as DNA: TGTGCCAGTACCAATGCCCCCCGAACAGGGGATCCTGAAGCTTTCTTT.

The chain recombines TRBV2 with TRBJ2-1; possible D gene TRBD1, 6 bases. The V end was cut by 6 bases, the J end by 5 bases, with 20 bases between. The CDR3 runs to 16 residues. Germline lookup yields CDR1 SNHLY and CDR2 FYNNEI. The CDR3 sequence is CASRERNRVRDNEQFF. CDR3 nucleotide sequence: TGTGCCAGCAGAGAACGAAACAGGGTAAGGGACAATGAGCAGTTCTTC.

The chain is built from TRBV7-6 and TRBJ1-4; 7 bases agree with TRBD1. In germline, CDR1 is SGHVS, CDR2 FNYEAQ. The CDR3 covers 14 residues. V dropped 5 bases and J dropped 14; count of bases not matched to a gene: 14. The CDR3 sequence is CASSPERTGVRLFF. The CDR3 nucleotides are TGTGCCAGCAGCCCTGAAAGAACAGGGGTAAGGCTGTTTTTT.

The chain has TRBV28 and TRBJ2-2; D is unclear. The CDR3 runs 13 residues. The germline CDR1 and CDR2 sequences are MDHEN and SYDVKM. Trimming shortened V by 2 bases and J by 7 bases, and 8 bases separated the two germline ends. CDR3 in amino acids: CASSLVYSGELFF. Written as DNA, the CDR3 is TGTGCCAGCAGTTTAGTTTACAGCGGGGAGCTGTTTTTT.

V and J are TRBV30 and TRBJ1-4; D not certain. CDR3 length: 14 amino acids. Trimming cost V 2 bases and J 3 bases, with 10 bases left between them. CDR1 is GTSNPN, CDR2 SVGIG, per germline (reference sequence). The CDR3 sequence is CAWSLTTPNEKLFF. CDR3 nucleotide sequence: TGTGCCTGGAGTTTGACAACTCCTAATGAAAAACTGTTTTTT.

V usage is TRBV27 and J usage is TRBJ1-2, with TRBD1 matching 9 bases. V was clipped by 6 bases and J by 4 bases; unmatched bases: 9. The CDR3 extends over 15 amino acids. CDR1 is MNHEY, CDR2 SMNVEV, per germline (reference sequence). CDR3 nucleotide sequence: TGTGCCAGCAGGAAAACAGGGGGCATCGGCTATGGCTACACCTTC. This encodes CASRKTGGIGYGYTF.

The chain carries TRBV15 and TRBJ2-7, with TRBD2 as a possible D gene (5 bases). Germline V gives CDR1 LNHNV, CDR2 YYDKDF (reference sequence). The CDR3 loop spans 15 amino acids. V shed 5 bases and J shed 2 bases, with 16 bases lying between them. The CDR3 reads CATSFRQGLAYEQYF. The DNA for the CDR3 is TGTGCCACCAGCTTCCGCCAAGGACTTGCCTACGAGCAGTACTTC.

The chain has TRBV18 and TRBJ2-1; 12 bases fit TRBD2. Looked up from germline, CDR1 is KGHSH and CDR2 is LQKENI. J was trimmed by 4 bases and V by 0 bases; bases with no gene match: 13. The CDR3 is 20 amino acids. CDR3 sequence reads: CASSPPGRLAGVVSYNEQFF. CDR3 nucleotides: TGTGCCAGCTCACCACCGGGGAGACTAGCGGGAGTGGTATCGTACAATGAGCAGTTCTTC.

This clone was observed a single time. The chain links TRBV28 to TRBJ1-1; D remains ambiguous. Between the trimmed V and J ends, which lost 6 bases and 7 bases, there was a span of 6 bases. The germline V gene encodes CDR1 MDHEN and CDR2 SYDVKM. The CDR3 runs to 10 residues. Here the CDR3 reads CASSLGEAFF. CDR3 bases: TGTGCCAGCAGCCTCGGTGAAGCTTTCTTT.

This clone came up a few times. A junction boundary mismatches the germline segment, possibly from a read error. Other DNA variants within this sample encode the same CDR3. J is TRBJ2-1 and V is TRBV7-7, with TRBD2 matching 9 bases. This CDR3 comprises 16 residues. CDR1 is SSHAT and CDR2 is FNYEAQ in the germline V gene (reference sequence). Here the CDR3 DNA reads TGTGCTAGCAGCTTAGTTGCGGGAGGGCCGGGGAATGAGCAGTTCTTC. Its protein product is CASSLVAGGPGNEQFF.

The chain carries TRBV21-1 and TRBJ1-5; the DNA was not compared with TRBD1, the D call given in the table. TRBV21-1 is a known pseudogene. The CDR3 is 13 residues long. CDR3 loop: CASRGPSNQPQHF. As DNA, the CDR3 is TGTGCCAGCAGGGGGCCTAGCAATCAGCCCCAGCATTTT.

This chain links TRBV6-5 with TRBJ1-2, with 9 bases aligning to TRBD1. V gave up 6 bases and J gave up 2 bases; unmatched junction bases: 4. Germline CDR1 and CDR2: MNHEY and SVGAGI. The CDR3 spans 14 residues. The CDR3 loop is CASRGQGKNYGYTF. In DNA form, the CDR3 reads TGTGCCAGCAGGGGACAGGGCAAAAACTATGGCTACACCTTC.

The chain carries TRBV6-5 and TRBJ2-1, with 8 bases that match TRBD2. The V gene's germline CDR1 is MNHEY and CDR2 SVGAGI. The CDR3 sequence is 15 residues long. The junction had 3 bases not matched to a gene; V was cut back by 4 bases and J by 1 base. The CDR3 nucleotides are TGTGCCAGCAGTTGGGGCGGGAGGTCCTACAATGAGCAGTTCTTC. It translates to CASSWGGRSYNEQFF.